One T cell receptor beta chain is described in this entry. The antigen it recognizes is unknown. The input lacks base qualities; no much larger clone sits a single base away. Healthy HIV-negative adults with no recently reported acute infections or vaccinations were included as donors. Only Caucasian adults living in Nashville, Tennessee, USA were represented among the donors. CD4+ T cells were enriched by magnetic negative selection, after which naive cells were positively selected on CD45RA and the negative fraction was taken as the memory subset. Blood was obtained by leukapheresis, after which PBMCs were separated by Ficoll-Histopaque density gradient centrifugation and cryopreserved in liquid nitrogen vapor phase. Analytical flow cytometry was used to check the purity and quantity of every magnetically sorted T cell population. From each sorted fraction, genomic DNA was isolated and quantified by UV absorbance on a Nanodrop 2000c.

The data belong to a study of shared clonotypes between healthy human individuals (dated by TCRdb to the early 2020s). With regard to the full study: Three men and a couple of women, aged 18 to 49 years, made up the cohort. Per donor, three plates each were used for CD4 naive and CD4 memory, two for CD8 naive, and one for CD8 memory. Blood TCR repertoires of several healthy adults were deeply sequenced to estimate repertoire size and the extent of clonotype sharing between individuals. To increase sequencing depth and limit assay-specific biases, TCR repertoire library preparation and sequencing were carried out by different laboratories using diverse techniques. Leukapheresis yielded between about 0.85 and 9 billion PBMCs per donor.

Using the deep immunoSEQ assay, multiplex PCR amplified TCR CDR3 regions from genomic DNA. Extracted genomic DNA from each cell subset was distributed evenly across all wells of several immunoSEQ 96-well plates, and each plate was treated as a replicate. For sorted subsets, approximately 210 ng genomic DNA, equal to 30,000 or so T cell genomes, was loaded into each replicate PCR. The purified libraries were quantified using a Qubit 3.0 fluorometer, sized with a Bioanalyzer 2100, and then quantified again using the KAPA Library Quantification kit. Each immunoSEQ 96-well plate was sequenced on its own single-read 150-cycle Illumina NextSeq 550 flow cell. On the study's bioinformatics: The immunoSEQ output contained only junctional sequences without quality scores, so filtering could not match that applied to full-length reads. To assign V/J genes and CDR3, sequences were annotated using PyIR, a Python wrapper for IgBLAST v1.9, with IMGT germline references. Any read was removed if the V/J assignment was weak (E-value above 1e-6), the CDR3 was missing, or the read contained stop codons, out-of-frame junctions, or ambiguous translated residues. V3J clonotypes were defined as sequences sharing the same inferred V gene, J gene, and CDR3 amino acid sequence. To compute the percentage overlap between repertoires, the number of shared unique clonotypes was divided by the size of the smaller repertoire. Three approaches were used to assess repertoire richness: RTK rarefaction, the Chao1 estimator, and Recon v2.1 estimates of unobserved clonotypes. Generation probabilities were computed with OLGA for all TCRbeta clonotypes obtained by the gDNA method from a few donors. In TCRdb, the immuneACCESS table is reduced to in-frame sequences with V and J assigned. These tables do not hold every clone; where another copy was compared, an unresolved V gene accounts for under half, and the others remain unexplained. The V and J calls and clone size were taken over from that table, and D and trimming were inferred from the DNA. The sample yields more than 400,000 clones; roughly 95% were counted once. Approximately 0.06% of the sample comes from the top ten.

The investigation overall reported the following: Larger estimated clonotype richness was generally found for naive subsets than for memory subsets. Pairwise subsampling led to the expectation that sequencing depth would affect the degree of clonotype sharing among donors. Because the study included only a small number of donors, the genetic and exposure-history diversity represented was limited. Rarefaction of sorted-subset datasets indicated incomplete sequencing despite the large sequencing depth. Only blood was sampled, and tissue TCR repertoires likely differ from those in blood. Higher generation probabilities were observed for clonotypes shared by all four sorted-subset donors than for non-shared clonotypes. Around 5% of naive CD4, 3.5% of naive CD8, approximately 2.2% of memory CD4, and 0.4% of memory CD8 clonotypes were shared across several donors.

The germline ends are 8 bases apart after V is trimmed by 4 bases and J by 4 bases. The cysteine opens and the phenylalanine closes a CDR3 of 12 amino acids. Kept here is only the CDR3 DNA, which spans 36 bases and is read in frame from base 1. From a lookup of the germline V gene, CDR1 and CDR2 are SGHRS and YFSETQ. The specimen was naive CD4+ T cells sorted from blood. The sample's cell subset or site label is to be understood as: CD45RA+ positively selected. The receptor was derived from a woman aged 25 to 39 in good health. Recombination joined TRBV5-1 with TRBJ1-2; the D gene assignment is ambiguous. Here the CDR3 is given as CASSPGSYGYTF. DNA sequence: TGCGCCAGCAGCCCGGGCAGCTATGGCTACACCTTC.